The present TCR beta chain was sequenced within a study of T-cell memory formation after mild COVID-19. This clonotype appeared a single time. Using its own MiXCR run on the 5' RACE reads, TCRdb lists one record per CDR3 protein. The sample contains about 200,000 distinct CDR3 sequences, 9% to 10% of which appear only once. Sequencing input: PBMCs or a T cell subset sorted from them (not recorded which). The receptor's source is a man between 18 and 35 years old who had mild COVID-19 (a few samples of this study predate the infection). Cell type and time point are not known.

The CDR3 protein is CASSETSGTYTDTQYF. The CDR3 nucleotides read TGTGCCAGCAGCGAGACTAGCGGGACTTACACAGATACGCAGTATTTT. J is TRBJ2-3 and V is TRBV6-4; 11 bases line up with TRBD2. The germline gives CDR1 MRHNA, CDR2 SNTAGT. This CDR3 spans 16 amino acids. Trimming removed 6 bases from V and 2 bases from J; junction bases left unmatched: 7.